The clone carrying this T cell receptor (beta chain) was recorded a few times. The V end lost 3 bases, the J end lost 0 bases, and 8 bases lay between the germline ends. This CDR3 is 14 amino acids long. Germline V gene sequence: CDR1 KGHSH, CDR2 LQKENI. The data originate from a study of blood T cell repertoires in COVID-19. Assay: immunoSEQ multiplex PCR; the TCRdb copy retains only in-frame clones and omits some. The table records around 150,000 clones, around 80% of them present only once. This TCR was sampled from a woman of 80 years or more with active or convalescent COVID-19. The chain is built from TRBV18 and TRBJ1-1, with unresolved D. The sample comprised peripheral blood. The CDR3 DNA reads TGTGCCAGCTCACCCACCTCAGTGAACACTGAAGCTTTCTTT. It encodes CASSPTSVNTEAFF.